The T cell receptor beta chain described here comes from a study of blood T cell repertoires in COVID-19. Study details: Sample material is recorded as cDNA or gDNA derived from T cells, B-cell-depleted T cells, or PBMCs.

Under the authors' procedure: The authors estimated nucleated cell counts from reference gene primer amplification. Assay: immunoSEQ multiplex PCR; the TCRdb copy retains only in-frame clones and omits some. The V and J calls and clone size were taken over from that table, and D and trimming were inferred from the DNA. The sample yields more than 200,000 clones, approximately 90% seen once. V was clipped by 4 bases and J by 6 bases; unmatched bases: 9. CDR3 size: 15 residues. Germline CDR1 reads KGHSH; CDR2 reads LQKENI. The receptor comes from a man aged 50 to 59 with acute or convalescent COVID-19. Sequencing was performed on peripheral blood. The V call is TRBV18, the J call TRBJ1-2; 9 nucleotides agree with TRBD1. In DNA form, the CDR3 reads TGTGCCAGCTCACTACGGACAGGGGAGGGCGATGGCTACACCTTC. Translating gives CASSLRTGEGDGYTF. The full variable domain, in which reference TRBV18 and TRBJ1-2 provide the parts outside the CDR3, is NAGVMQNPRHLVRRRGQEARLRCSPMKGHSHVYWYRQLPEEGLKFMVYLQKENIIDESGMPKERFSAEFPKEGPSILRIQQVVRGDSAAYFCASSLRTGEGDGYTFGSGTRLTVV.